This passage covers 21 T cell receptor beta chains from one sample sequenced in a study of Graves' ophthalmopathy and Graves' hyperthyroidism. Amplification of TCR beta CDR3 regions used RNA transcripts. First-round RT-PCR with HTBI primers preceded a second-round multiplex PCR. Each CDR3 protein is one row after TCRdb ran MiXCR on the multiplex PCR reads. Of approximately 160,000 distinct CDR3 sequences detected, around 40% appear once; the ten largest clones hold around 9.3%. The sequenced material came from peripheral blood. Every receptor here comes from a man under 40 with Graves' ophthalmopathy.

The chain links TRBV20-1 to TRBJ1-6; 9 bases fit TRBD1. Unmatched junction bases numbered 6, after V lost 3 bases and J lost 9 bases. The CDR3 has 14 amino acids. Germline V gene sequence: CDR1 DFQATT, CDR2 SNEGSKA (reference sequence). The DNA for the CDR3 is TGCAGTGCTAGCCCGGGACAGGGAGGTTCACCCCTCCACTTT. It specifies CSASPGQGGSPLHF.

This clonotype was picked up many times. V gene TRBV6-6 combines with J gene TRBJ1-5; 9 bases are shared with TRBD1. Trimming cost V 6 bases and J 2 bases; bases outside gene matches: 23. The CDR3 loop spans 21 amino acids. Germline V gene data show CDR1 as MNHNY and CDR2 as SVGAGI (reference sequence). The chain's CDR3 is CASRRRIGGQGKRIGNQPQHF. CDR3 nucleotide sequence: TGTGCCAGCAGGAGAAGGATCGGGGGACAGGGAAAAAGGATTGGCAATCAGCCCCAGCATTTT.

The J gene is TRBJ1-1, the V gene TRBV30; the match to TRBD1 covers 9 bases. This CDR3 comprises 13 residues. Germline values: CDR1 GTSNPN, CDR2 SVGIG (reference sequence). The V gene end was trimmed by 7 bases and the J gene end by 3 bases; junction bases not matched to a gene: 6. The CDR3 nucleotides are TGTGCCTATTCGGACAGGGGCTACACTGAAGCTTTCTTT. Residues: CAYSDRGYTEAFF.

This rearrangement joins TRBV7-2 to TRBJ2-7, with 7 nucleotides matching TRBD2. The V and J ends lost 4 bases and 2 bases, in that order; junction bases with no gene match: 5. The V gene's germline CDR1 is SGHTA and CDR2 FQGNSA. CDR3 length equals 14 residues. CDR3 DNA sequence: TGTGCCAGCAGCTACTCTGGGACTACCTACGAGCAGTACTTC. It codes for CASSYSGTTYEQYF.

The sample holds one count of this clonotype. J is TRBJ2-5 and V is TRBV28; D remains unclear. This CDR3 has 13 residues. V lost 3 bases and J 7 bases, leaving 12 bases between the germline ends. The germline V gene has CDR1 MDHEN and CDR2 SYDVKM. The chain's CDR3 is CASSLYPVGTQYF. DNA of the CDR3: TGTGCCAGCAGTTTGTACCCGGTGGGGACCCAGTACTTC.

The sample holds many counts of this clonotype. The chain recombines TRBV5-1 with TRBJ2-6; D uncertain. Trimming left V 9 bases short and J 3 bases short, with 4 bases between. Germline assignment: CDR1 SGHRS and CDR2 YFSETQ. This CDR3 region has 11 residues. The CDR3 protein is CATLGANVLTF. For the CDR3, the DNA is TGCGCCACCCTTGGGGCCAACGTCCTGACTTTC. Variable domain in full (rest from reference TRBV5-1 and TRBJ2-6): KAGVTQTPRYLIKTRGQQVTLSCSPISGHRSVSWYQQTPGQGLQFLFEYFSETQRNKGNFPGRFSGRQFSNSRSEMNVSTLELGDSALYLCATLGANVLTFGAGSRLTVL.

This clonotype was seen repeatedly, ten times or more. The chain is built from TRBV12-3 or TRBV12-4 and TRBJ2-6; weak D call: TRBD1 (5 bases). V was shortened by 2 bases and J by 2 bases, with 19 bases between the two germline ends. The CDR3 length is 19 residues. The CDR3 bases are TGTGCCAGCAGTTTACTGTATAGTAAAAGGGGAACTGGGGCCAACGTCCTGACTTTC. It specifies CASSLLYSKRGTGANVLTF.

In this sample, this clonotype turned up many times. The gene calls are TRBV9 and TRBJ1-1, with a tentative D call TRBD1 (5 bases). This CDR3 is built from 14 residues. Germline values: CDR1 SGDLS, CDR2 YYNGEE. Trimming removed 4 bases from V and 0 bases from J, with 10 bases in between. CDR3 residues: CASSRGDMNTEAFF. In DNA form, the CDR3 reads TGTGCCAGCAGCAGGGGTGATATGAACACTGAAGCTTTCTTT. The full variable domain, rest sourced from reference TRBV9 and TRBJ1-1, is DSGVTQTPKHLITATGQRVTLRCSPRSGDLSVYWYQQSLDQGLQFLIQYYNGEERAKGNILERFSAQQFPDLHSELNLSSLELGDSALYFCASSRGDMNTEAFFGQGTRLTVV.

In its sample, this clonotype was seen many times. J is TRBJ1-1 and V is TRBV12-3 or TRBV12-4; TRBD1 aligns across 7 bases. The V and J ends lost 4 bases and 2 bases, in that order; junction bases with no gene match: 7. This CDR3 has 15 residues. The CDR3 loop reads CASSSGQATNTEAFF. The CDR3 bases are TGTGCCAGCAGTTCCGGACAGGCGACAAACACTGAAGCTTTCTTT.

This chain links TRBV12-3 or TRBV12-4 with TRBJ2-5; TRBD2 aligns across 9 bases. The CDR3 consists of 16 residues. V shed 4 bases and J 2 bases; nucleotides not matched to a gene: 8. In DNA form, the CDR3 reads TGTGCCAGCAGTTCCCGAGCGGGAGGTTATCAAGAGACCCAGTACTTC. This gives the protein CASSSRAGGYQETQYF.

This clonotype was observed many times. This sequence joins TRBV12-3 or TRBV12-4 and TRBJ1-5, with no clear D. This CDR3 is 12 amino acids long. V lost 3 bases, J lost 5 bases, and 5 bases lay in between. For the CDR3, the DNA is TGTGCCAGCAGTTTGGGGTATCAGCCCCAGCATTTT. Residues: CASSLGYQPQHF.

This clonotype was observed at least ten times. CDR3 in DNA: TGCGCCAGCAAGGGCAGGGGAAACACTGAAGCTTTCTTT. Residues: CASKGRGNTEAFF. The chain recombines TRBV5-1 with TRBJ1-1; possibly TRBD1 for D (6 bases). CDR1 is SGHRS, CDR2 YFSETQ, per germline. CDR3 length equals 13 residues. V was cut by 6 bases and J by 2 bases, with 11 bases left in between.

In its sample, this clonotype was seen once. The chain links TRBV6-5 to TRBJ2-7; 9 positions agree with TRBD1. V lost 4 bases to trimming and J lost 6 bases; unmatched junction nucleotides: 7. CDR1 is MNHEY, CDR2 SVGAGI, per germline. This CDR3 has 14 residues. DNA of the CDR3: TGTGCCAGCAGTTCCCGGGACAGGGTCCGCGAGCAGTACTTC. This codes for CASSSRDRVREQYF.

The rearrangement joins TRBV6-1 to TRBJ2-7; D unclear. CDR1 and CDR2 from the germline V gene are MNHNS and SASEGT. This CDR3 has 16 amino acids. Trimming stripped 6 bases from V and 0 bases from J, with 18 bases between. This CDR3 reads CASSRGRLRSSYEQYF. CDR3 bases: TGTGCCAGCAGCCGCGGCCGACTGCGATCCTCCTACGAGCAGTACTTC.

This rearrangement joins TRBV6-2 or TRBV6-3 to TRBJ2-7; 8 positions agree with TRBD1. The CDR3 contains 13 residues. Germline assignment: CDR1 MNHEY and CDR2 SVGEGT. With 8 bases clipped from V and 4 bases from J, the junction kept 7 bases outside the gene matches. CDR3 protein: CASGDRGWYEQYF. The CDR3 nucleotides are TGTGCCAGCGGAGACAGGGGTTGGTACGAGCAGTACTTC.

The chain recombines TRBV12-3 or TRBV12-4 with TRBJ1-6; weak D call: TRBD1 (6 bases). With 7 bases removed from V and 13 bases from J, the gap between germline ends came to 14 bases. The CDR3 sequence is 12 residues long. The CDR3: CASNIGGLPLHF. The CDR3 DNA is TGTGCCAGCAACATAGGGGGGCTTCCCCTCCACTTT.

CDR3 protein: CASSNRAPGPPLHF. CDR3 sequence (DNA): TGTGCCAGCAGCAACAGGGCACCCGGTCCACCCCTCCACTTT. This sequence joins TRBV28 and TRBJ1-6, with TRBD1 as a possible D gene (6 bases). V was cut by 6 bases and J by 11 bases, with 17 bases left in between. Germline-derived CDR1 and CDR2 are MDHEN and SYDVKM. The CDR3 extends over 14 amino acids.

The sample holds many counts of this clonotype. The rearrangement uses TRBV12-3 or TRBV12-4 and TRBJ2-7; 13 bases are a match to TRBD2. The CDR3 contains 16 residues. With 5 bases clipped from V and 0 bases from J, the junction kept 4 bases outside the gene matches. The CDR3 nucleotides are TGTGCCAGCAGTCCCGGACTAGCGGGGGCCTCCTACGAGCAGTACTTC. It translates to CASSPGLAGASYEQYF.

Many counts were recorded for this clonotype. The gene calls are TRBV24-1 and TRBJ1-5; weak D call: TRBD1 (5 bases). CDR3 length: 15 residues. CDR1 and CDR2 from the germline V gene are KGHDR and SFDVKD. The V end was cut by 4 bases, the J end by 3 bases, with 12 bases between. The CDR3 DNA follows: TGTGCCACCAGTGAGTCGGGACTGATCAATCAGCCCCAGCATTTT. Translation: CATSESGLINQPQHF.

The chain has TRBV28 and TRBJ2-6, with 8 bases fitting TRBD1. This CDR3 region has 15 residues. Germline CDR1 and CDR2: MDHEN and SYDVKM. After removal of 10 bases from V and 2 bases from J, the junction contained 7 bases not matched to a gene. The CDR3 bases are TGTGCCACTAGACAGGGGAGTACTGGGGCCAACGTCCTGACTTTC. The encoded protein is CATRQGSTGANVLTF.

This chain links TRBV14 with TRBJ1-1; D not certain. V was cut by 4 bases and J by 7 bases, with 13 bases left in between. The germline V gene encodes CDR1 SGHDN and CDR2 FVKESK. The CDR3 contains 13 residues. Here the CDR3 reads CASSRFDAGEAFF. DNA of the CDR3: TGTGCCAGCAGCCGTTTTGACGCGGGTGAAGCTTTCTTT.